One sample yielded the 8 T cell receptor beta chains listed below, sequenced in a study of T cell repertoires in cytomegalovirus infection (dated by TCRdb to about 2019). The sample was run on an Illumina HiSeq 1500. TCRdb reworked the public reads: Q25 trimming with fastp, MiXCR clone assembly, productive beta chains retained. Identical CDR3 protein sequences are pooled into one entry, listed with their most common genes and DNA. This sample is represented by about 600,000 distinct CDR3 sequences; 20% to 25% of them were singletons. The ten largest clones capture 6.5% to 10% of the sample. The specimen sequenced was CD8+ T cells from PBMCs. These receptors originate from a human donor in good health (CMV status not recorded). Some clones in this sample may be carry-over from other donors' samples.

This clonotype came up many times. This chain joins TRBV7-2 and TRBJ2-3, with TRBD2 identical over 16 bases. V lost 5 bases to trimming and J lost 5 bases; unmatched junction nucleotides: 10. Germline CDR1 and CDR2: SGHTA and FQGNSA. This CDR3 has 18 amino acids. The CDR3 here is CASSPLGLAGGPLDTQYF. The CDR3 region has the DNA TGTGCCAGCAGCCCCCTGGGACTAGCGGGGGGGCCGTTAGATACGCAGTATTTT.

This clonotype was seen repeatedly, ten times or more. The chain joins TRBV10-3 to TRBJ1-4, with D possibly TRBD1 on 6 matching bases. Trimming took off 8 bases at V and 8 bases at J, with 18 bases between the two ends. Germline CDR1 is ENHRY and CDR2 is SYGVKD. CDR3 size: 14 residues. In nucleotides, the CDR3 is TGTGCCATCGGGGACAACCTCAATGGGGAAAAACTGTTTTTT. It encodes CAIGDNLNGEKLFF.

This chain connects TRBV29-1 to TRBJ1-5; 8 nucleotides align to TRBD1. The ends lost 6 bases at V and 4 bases at J; junction bases unmatched: 8. Per the germline V gene, CDR1 is SQVTM and CDR2 is ANQGSEA. This CDR3 is 14 amino acids long. The CDR3 DNA follows: TGCAGCGTGTACACCGGGACAGGTAATCAGCCCCAGCATTTT. Encoded protein: CSVYTGTGNQPQHF.

The chain links TRBV5-1 to TRBJ2-7, with TRBD2 matching over 8 bases. Germline assignment: CDR1 SGHRS and CDR2 YFSETQ. Germline trimming cut 3 bases from V and 2 bases from J; bases unmatched to any gene: 13. The CDR3 spans 17 residues. DNA for the CDR3: TGCGCCAGCAGCTCAGGCACGGGGGGGGATAAGCCCTACGAGCAGTACGTC. Encoded protein: CASSSGTGGDKPYEQYV.

This clonotype was counted ten times or more. V gene TRBV6-1 combines with J gene TRBJ2-7; D might be TRBD2 (6 bases). Germline V gene lookup returns CDR1 MNHNS and CDR2 SASEGT. The CDR3 sequence is 16 residues long. The V end was cut by 6 bases, the J end by 2 bases, with 20 bases between. The DNA for the CDR3 is TGTGCCAGCAGCACTTCCCCGGGACTTTCCACCTACGAGCAGTACTTC. Translated: CASSTSPGLSTYEQYF.

CDR3 coding DNA: TGTGCCAGCAGTGAAGGCCGCGGCGGGTCTAGGGTCTATGGTCCCTACTTC. Translation gives CASSEGRGGSRVYGPYF. The chain combines TRBV2 with TRBJ2-4, with TRBD2 as a possible D gene (5 bases). The CDR3 has 17 residues. CDR1 is SNHLY, CDR2 FYNNEI, per germline. The V end lost 1 base, the J end lost 16 bases, and 29 bases lay between the germline ends.

The J gene is TRBJ2-3, the V gene TRBV25-1; D gene unclear. Trimming shortened V by 0 bases and J by 2 bases, and 6 bases separated the two germline ends. This CDR3 is 14 amino acids long. CDR1 is MGHDK, CDR2 SYGVNS, per germline. The CDR3 region has the DNA TGTGCCAGCAGTGAATATTTCGTCACAGATACGCAGTATTTT. It codes for CASSEYFVTDTQYF.

The chain has TRBV7-9 and TRBJ1-2; 8 positions agree with TRBD1. This CDR3 has 14 amino acids. Germline V gene lookup returns CDR1 SEHNR and CDR2 FQNEAQ (reference sequence). V was clipped by 5 bases and J by 4 bases; unmatched bases: 6. This CDR3 reads CASSRGQGVYGYTF. DNA of the CDR3: TGTGCCAGCAGCCGTGGACAGGGAGTCTATGGCTACACCTTC.